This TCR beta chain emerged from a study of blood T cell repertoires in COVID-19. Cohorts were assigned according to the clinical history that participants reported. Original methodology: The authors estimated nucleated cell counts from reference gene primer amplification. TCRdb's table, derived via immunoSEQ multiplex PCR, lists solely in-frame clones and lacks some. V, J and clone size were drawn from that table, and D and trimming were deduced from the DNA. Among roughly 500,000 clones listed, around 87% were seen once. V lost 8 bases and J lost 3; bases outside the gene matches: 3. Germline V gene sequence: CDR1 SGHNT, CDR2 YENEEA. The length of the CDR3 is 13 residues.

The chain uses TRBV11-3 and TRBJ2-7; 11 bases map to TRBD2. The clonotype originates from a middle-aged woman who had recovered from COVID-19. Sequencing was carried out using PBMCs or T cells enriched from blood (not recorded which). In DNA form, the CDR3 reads TGTGCCAGCTCGACTAGCGGGGACTACGAGCAGTACTTC. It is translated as CASSTSGDYEQYF.